The 25 T cell receptor beta chains below were found in one sample sequenced in a study of control samples from healthy donors and cancer patients. Clones were read by immunoSEQ multiplex PCR, and TCRdb kept only the in-frame ones, dropping some. The sample shows more than 120,000 clones, 75% to 95% of them seen only once. The sequenced material came from blood. Every receptor here comes from a young man in good health.

The rearrangement links TRBV10-3 to TRBJ2-3; 10 bases are a match to TRBD1. The ends lost 5 bases at V and 6 bases at J; junction bases unmatched: 11. CDR1 and CDR2 from the germline V gene are ENHRY and SYGVKD. The CDR3 length is 16 residues. The CDR3 DNA sequence: TGTGCCATCAGTCTTCCGGACAGGGGGAGGTCGGATACGCAGTATTTT. The encoded protein is CAISLPDRGRSDTQYF.

The chain has TRBV7-2 and TRBJ1-6; D ambiguous. The germline CDR1 and CDR2 sequences are SGHTA and FQGNSA. The CDR3 consists of 13 residues. Trimming removed 5 bases from V and 8 bases from J, with 10 bases in between. The DNA of the CDR3 is TGTGCCAGCAGCAACACCGGGGATTCACCCCTCCACTTT. It is translated as CASSNTGDSPLHF. Full variable domain (missing parts from reference TRBV7-2 and TRBJ1-6): GAGVSQSPSNKVTEKGKDVELRCDPISGHTALYWYRQSLGQGLEFLIYFQGNSAPDKSGLPSDRFSAERTGGSVSTLTIQRTQQEDSAVYLCASSNTGDSPLHFGNGTRLTVT.

The CDR3 loop reads CASSLGQGPMDGYTF. DNA of the CDR3: TGTGCCAGCAGCCTGGGACAGGGGCCTATGGATGGCTACACCTTC. The V and J genes are TRBV7-6 and TRBJ1-2, with 10 nucleotides matching TRBD1. Germline V lookup: CDR1 SGHVS, CDR2 FNYEAQ. V dropped 5 bases and J dropped 6; count of bases not matched to a gene: 9. The CDR3 consists of 15 residues. The whole variable domain, remainder taken from reference TRBV7-6 and TRBJ1-2, is GAGVSQSPRYKVTKRGQDVALRCDPISGHVSLYWYRQALGQGPEFLTYFNYEAQQDKSGLPNDRFSAERPEGSISTLTIQRTEQRDSAMYRCASSLGQGPMDGYTFGSGTRLTVV.

The genes are TRBV30 and TRBJ1-6; 10 positions agree with TRBD1. Germline values: CDR1 GTSNPN, CDR2 SVGIG (reference sequence). The CDR3 sequence is 13 residues long. V lost 5 bases to trimming and J lost 6 bases; unmatched junction nucleotides: 1. CDR3 nucleotide sequence: TGTGCCTGGCGGGACAGGGGTAATTCACCCCTCCACTTT. It codes for CAWRDRGNSPLHF.

J is TRBJ1-3 and V is TRBV6-5; D gene ambiguous. CDR1 MNHEY and CDR2 SVGAGI come from the germline V gene. The CDR3 has 14 amino acids. Trimming cost V 11 bases and J 0 bases, with 14 bases left between them. CDR3 DNA sequence: TGTGCCGGTTCCGGATGGAGCTCTGGAAACACCATATATTTT. The encoded protein is CAGSGWSSGNTIYF.

This sequence joins TRBV9 and TRBJ1-5, with D perhaps TRBD1 (5 bases). This CDR3 contains 13 residues. Germline V gene sequence: CDR1 SGDLS, CDR2 YYNGEE. The V and J ends lost 7 bases and 9 bases respectively, with 17 bases between them. For the CDR3, the DNA is TGTGCCAGCGGTGGGGACTTGGGTGGGCCCCAGCATTTT. Encoded protein: CASGGDLGGPQHF.

The chain carries TRBV6-4 and TRBJ1-3; no clear D gene. The CDR3 contains 15 residues. The V end was cut by 7 bases, the J end by 4 bases, with 17 bases between. The germline V gene encodes CDR1 MRHNA and CDR2 SNTAGT. CDR3 nucleotide sequence: TGTGCCAGCAAATCGGGCCTCGAGCCCGGAAACACCATATATTTT. This translates into CASKSGLEPGNTIYF.

The V and J genes are TRBV29-1 and TRBJ1-1; D not resolved. Trimming cost V 6 bases and J 2 bases, with 10 bases left between them. Germline values: CDR1 SQVTM, CDR2 ANQGSEA. The CDR3 covers 12 residues. Here the CDR3 DNA reads TGCAGCGTACGACCGACTAACACTGAAGCTTTCTTT. It is translated as CSVRPTNTEAFF.

The genes are TRBV5-3 and TRBJ2-1; TRBD2 agrees at 12 bases. TRBV5-3 is assigned to the ORF class and has an uncertain function. J lost 0 bases, V lost 4 bases, and 8 bases had no gene match. The CDR3 totals 18 residues. CDR3 loop: CARSPASGGASSYNEQFF. In DNA, the CDR3 is TGTGCCAGAAGCCCAGCTAGCGGGGGGGCGAGCTCCTACAATGAGCAGTTCTTC.

The chain combines TRBV15 with TRBJ1-2; possible D gene TRBD1, 5 bases. Germline CDR1 and CDR2: LNHNV and YYDKDF (reference sequence). The CDR3 has 14 amino acids. The V end lost 0 bases, the J end lost 6 bases, and 11 bases lay between the germline ends. The CDR3 DNA reads TGTGCCACCAGCAGAGATGGGGGGGTGGATGGCTACACCTTC. This sequence encodes CATSRDGGVDGYTF.

CDR3 in amino acids: CASSPGNGQPQHF. The CDR3 nucleotides are TGTGCCAGCAGCCCAGGGAATGGGCAGCCCCAGCATTTT. The chain uses TRBV28 and TRBJ1-5; D may be TRBD1 (5 bases). This CDR3 has 13 residues. From germline, CDR1 is MDHEN and CDR2 SYDVKM. V was clipped by 6 bases and J by 7 bases, with 13 bases between them.

This chain connects TRBV27 to TRBJ1-1, with a weak D call TRBD1 (6 bases). Trimming left V 5 bases short and J 5 bases short, with 15 bases between. The CDR3 covers 14 residues. The V gene's germline CDR1 is MNHEY and CDR2 SMNVEV (reference sequence). CDR3: CASSLIGGATEAFF. Written as DNA, the CDR3 is TGTGCCAGCAGTCTAATCGGGGGGGCGACTGAAGCTTTCTTT.

This clone was counted between two and nine times. The V and J genes are TRBV9 and TRBJ1-2, with a tentative D call TRBD1 (6 bases). The CDR3 contains 13 residues. Germline CDR1 and CDR2: SGDLS and YYNGEE. Trimming took 4 bases from V and 2 from J, leaving 9 bases between them. The chain's CDR3 is CASSQTGNYGYTF. In DNA, the CDR3 is TGTGCCAGCAGCCAAACAGGGAACTATGGCTACACCTTC. Full variable domain (outside the CDR3, taken from reference TRBV9 and TRBJ1-2): DSGVTQTPKHLITATGQRVTLRCSPRSGDLSVYWYQQSLDQGLQFLIQYYNGEERAKGNILERFSAQQFPDLHSELNLSSLELGDSALYFCASSQTGNYGYTFGSGTRLTVV.

The rearrangement joins TRBV5-1 to TRBJ1-5; D possibly corresponds to TRBD1 (6 bases). The CDR3 totals 14 residues. V gave up 0 bases and J gave up 2 bases, with 6 bases separating them. CDR1 is SGHRS, CDR2 YFSETQ, per germline. The CDR3 coding sequence is TGCGCCAGCAGCTTGGCAGGGGGCAATCAGCCCCAGCATTTT. It translates to CASSLAGGNQPQHF.

CDR3 region: CASSFGDPSTVFF. The CDR3 DNA sequence: TGTGCCAGCAGTTTCGGGGATCCGAGTACAGTGTTTTTT. The chain is built from TRBV12-3 or TRBV12-4 and TRBJ1-4; D gene ambiguous. V was clipped by 3 bases and J by 15 bases, with 17 bases between them. The CDR3 is 13 residues long.

The chain is built from TRBV18 and TRBJ1-4; 7 nucleotides align to TRBD1. CDR1 KGHSH and CDR2 LQKENI come from the germline V gene. The V segment lost 6 bases and the J segment 8 bases; nucleotides outside the gene matches: 9. This CDR3 is built from 14 residues. CDR3 DNA: TGTGCCAGCTCGTCAGACAGGGAGAGGGAAAAACTGTTTTTT. It encodes CASSSDREREKLFF.

This sequence joins TRBV6-6 and TRBJ1-3, with a possible D match to TRBD1 (5 bases). This CDR3 is built from 15 residues. V lost 2 bases and J lost 1, with 9 bases in between. Germline loops: CDR1 MNHNY, CDR2 SVGAGI (reference sequence). The DNA for the CDR3 is TGTGCCAGCAGTTACGGTCAGGGATCTGGAAACACCATATATTTT. Amino acid sequence: CASSYGQGSGNTIYF.

The genes are TRBV5-1 and TRBJ2-7; 9 nucleotides agree with TRBD1. Germline V gives CDR1 SGHRS, CDR2 YFSETQ. The CDR3 runs to 15 residues. The ends lost 1 base at V and 3 bases at J; junction bases unmatched: 5. CDR3 protein: CASSLSGTGFYEQYF. CDR3 nucleotide sequence: TGCGCCAGCAGCTTGTCCGGGACAGGGTTCTACGAGCAGTACTTC.

The sample holds a few counts of this clone. The CDR3 DNA reads TGTGCCAGCAGTTTTGTCCTAGGGGGCTATGGCTACACCTTC. Its protein product is CASSFVLGGYGYTF. V is TRBV6-5 and J is TRBJ1-2; the D gene is possibly TRBD1 (6 bases). The V end lost 4 bases, the J end lost 4 bases, and 13 bases lay between the germline ends. The CDR3 is 14 amino acids. Germline V gene lookup returns CDR1 MNHEY and CDR2 SVGAGI.

This sequence joins TRBV5-4 and TRBJ1-6; 11 bases line up with TRBD1. The CDR3 has 15 residues. V trimming: 4 bases; J trimming: 8 bases; junction bases outside the gene matches: 5. Germline V gives CDR1 SGHNT, CDR2 YYREEE (reference sequence). Written as DNA, the CDR3 is TGTGCCAGCAGCCCTGGACAGGGGGCGTATTCACCCCTCCACTTT. Protein: CASSPGQGAYSPLHF.

The chain uses TRBV7-9 and TRBJ1-1; possibly TRBD1 for D (5 bases). This CDR3 is 15 amino acids long. Per germline, CDR1 SEHNR and CDR2 FQNEAQ (reference sequence). Deletions cut 6 bases from V and 1 base from J, with 15 bases between. The DNA of the CDR3 is TGTGCCAGCAGTCATCCGGGACTTAGGAACACTGAAGCTTTCTTT. This translates into CASSHPGLRNTEAFF.

The V gene is TRBV5-1, the J gene TRBJ2-3; 10 positions match TRBD2. V trimming: 0 bases; J trimming: 0 bases; junction bases outside the gene matches: 7. Looked up from germline, CDR1 is SGHRS and CDR2 is YFSETQ. This CDR3 has 18 amino acids. In DNA form, the CDR3 reads TGCGCCAGCAGCTTGGGAAAGGGACTAGCGACTAGCACAGATACGCAGTATTTT. As protein: CASSLGKGLATSTDTQYF.

V gene TRBV27 combines with J gene TRBJ1-3, with 7 bases aligning to TRBD1. Trimming cost V 6 bases and J 2 bases; bases outside gene matches: 7. The germline CDR1 and CDR2 sequences are MNHEY and SMNVEV (reference sequence). The CDR3 loop spans 15 amino acids. Here the CDR3 DNA reads TGTGCCAGCAGACCGACAGGGTCGGCTGGAAACACCATATATTTT. Protein product: CASRPTGSAGNTIYF.

This chain links TRBV7-3 with TRBJ1-2; a possible D gene is TRBD1 (5 bases). Germline CDR1 SGHTA, CDR2 FQGTGA. The CDR3 spans 14 residues. V lost 0 bases, J lost 8 bases, and 13 bases lay in between. The CDR3 loop reads CASSLTGGVGGYTF. In DNA form, the CDR3 reads TGTGCCAGCAGCTTAACGGGAGGGGTGGGCGGCTACACCTTC.

Comments on this clone: Other nucleotide sequences from this sample produce the same CDR3. V gene TRBV10-3 combines with J gene TRBJ1-5; D may be TRBD1 (5 bases). The CDR3 covers 15 residues. V was pared by 0 bases and J by 2 bases, with 8 bases between. Germline CDR1 reads ENHRY; CDR2 reads SYGVKD. In nucleotides, the CDR3 is TGTGCCATCAGTGAGTCGTTGGGGGGCAATCAGCCCCAGCATTTT. As protein: CAISESLGGNQPQHF.